The clone carrying this TCR beta chain was observed at least ten times. cDNA synthesis used a TRAV/TRBV-specific primer set for both chains. TCRs were put through approximately 20 PCR cycles of amplification with Phusion. A constant-region primer and the V-primer adapter served as the primer pair. Each CDR3 protein gets one entry after TCRdb re-called the reads with MiXCR. The table includes 80,000 to 95,000 distinct CDR3 sequences, roughly a tenth detected once. The data were obtained in a study of low-dose radiotherapy and immunotherapy resistance in tumors. Indicated time point: before trial treatment. Every donor's regimen consisted of nivolumab, ipilimumab, aspirin, low-dose cyclophosphamide and low-dose radiotherapy. The sequenced sample was PBMCs, obtained before treatment. The clonotype originates from a male donor with prostate cancer.

The CDR3 nucleotides read TGTGCCAGCAGAACTTCTGGCGGCAGGGGATCCGACAATCAGCCCCAGCATTTT. Translating it yields CASRTSGGRGSDNQPQHF. The chain is built from TRBV19 and TRBJ1-5; D is perhaps TRBD1 (6 bases). Germline lookup yields CDR1 LNHDA and CDR2 SQIVND (reference sequence). The germline V and J ends were trimmed by 9 bases and 3 bases, with 27 bases remaining between them. The CDR3 consists of 18 residues.